The source of this TCR beta chain is a study of identical twins (dated by TCRdb to about 2016). In the study overall: To test whether fetal clonotypes persist, the study used deep sequencing on TCR alpha and beta repertoires from monozygotic twins, unrelated adults of various ages, and cord blood. Replicate twin experiments were performed at different times using different library preparation protocols to rule out contamination. The research as a whole found: Compared with coincidental sharing between unrelated individuals, out-of-frame TCR alpha sequences shared between twins had an excess of sequences with low generation probability. Fewer insertions were carried by abundant cord blood beta clonotypes; a weaker similar trend was observed in young adult naive repertoires, while no such trend was observed in memory repertoires. Because the same donors could not be followed over many years, conclusions were based on cross-sectional statistical analysis. The excess sharing between twins in beta out-of-frame sequences was weaker because fewer shared sequences reduced the signal-to-noise ratio. Invariant T cells such as MAIT and iNKT could partly confound zero-insertion analyses, although diverse VJ usage argued against such confounding for most clonotypes. In monozygotic twins, recombination models systematically underestimated out-of-frame TCR alpha sharing, but the models matched the sharing seen between unrelated individuals.

Including the terminal cysteine and phenylalanine, the CDR3 comprises 16 residues. CDR3 DNA only is kept here, 48 bases in frame from base 1. The germline V gene gives CDR1 as SGDLS and CDR2 as YYNGEE. V and J lose 0 bases and 10 bases, and a span of 20 bases separates them. Library preparation was by 5' RACE. Sequencing was carried out with an Illumina HiSeq 2000. A universal primer binding site was introduced by template switching, and a unique molecular identifier was present in the final cDNA, enabling accurate counting of TCR cDNA molecules. First-strand cDNA for TCR alpha and beta chains was synthesized from specific primers in the conserved constant-segment region. Each cDNA library was double barcoded, with a SMART-Mk sample barcode plus Illumina barcodes, to control for contamination. TruSeq adapter sequences and Illumina sample barcodes were added in two successive PCR steps. The Illumina HiSeq platform was used with custom primers to sequence TCR alpha and beta cDNA libraries. Per the source publication's procedure: Unique molecular identifiers were extracted from raw reads with MiGEC, and CDR3 positions were determined with MiXCR. Recombination models were inferred per individual with the repgenHMM and IGoR tools using an EM algorithm. The tcR package in R was used for shared clonotype analysis, with sharing normalized by the product of cloneset sizes. To study raw recombination without the effects of thymic and clonal selection, out-of-frame nonproductive sequences were analyzed. TCRdb reanalyzed the raw reads on its own, using fastp at Q25 for trimming and MiXCR for clone calling, and kept in-frame beta chains. Rows with a matching CDR3 protein are joined into one entry that keeps the most common DNA and genes. TCRdb's processing, not the authors' own work, is the source of the V and J calls. The sample records 700,000 or so distinct CDR3 sequences, around 8.3% of which are singletons. Of the sample, around 0.98% falls within the top ten clones.

In this sample, this clonotype turned up many times. There is no known antigen for this receptor. No base-level quality is on record; no much larger clone is a single base apart. Only healthy Caucasian donors were included. Three pairs of female monozygotic twins, all aged roughly 18 to 30 years, made up the twin cohort. The RNA used for TCR libraries was isolated from peripheral blood mononuclear cells. This same sample was also part of a study on yellow fever vaccine responses in identical twins. From that second study: According to the authors, in identical twins the way T cells responded to vaccination appeared partly convergent and partly personalized. In identical twins, the study followed T cell clones that responded to the vaccine with precision.

Sequencing input: PBMCs. This receptor chain uses TRBV9 and TRBJ2-1; no D gene is confidently identified. This receptor was obtained from a young woman in good health. This receptor carries the CDR3 CASSVAAATQNREQFF. The nucleotide sequence reads TGTGCCAGCAGCGTAGCTGCGGCTACACAAAACCGCGAGCAGTTCTTC.